Below, one T cell receptor beta chain is given with its context. What it binds is unknown. This sample was included in a study of cytomegalovirus exposure and HLA in healthy donors. Study-level results: Most of the TCR beta V segments (in an earlier analysis) were productive either about 87% or about 30% of the time.

V was clipped by 5 bases and J by 5 bases; unmatched bases: 14. From germline, CDR1 is SGHTA and CDR2 FQGNSA. This CDR3 spans 16 amino acids. PCR primers comprised 60 Vbeta and 13 Jbeta primers. Repertoires were generated with immunoSEQ multiplex PCR, while TCRdb's copy carries only in-frame clones and drops some. Among about 140,000 clones, approximately 79% were seen once, and the ten largest hold roughly 10%. The material sequenced was PBMCs. This TCR derives from a woman in her forties or fifties in good health and CMV-seropositive. This chain connects TRBV7-2 to TRBJ1-2, with TRBD1 matching over 7 bases. The CDR3 nucleotides read TGTGCCAGCAGCCCAGGGACAGATCGCCTCCTATATGGCTACACCTTC. It encodes CASSPGTDRLLYGYTF.